This entry describes one T cell receptor beta chain. What this receptor recognizes is not known. There are no base qualities to consult, and no much larger clone falls within one base. The cohort comprised 666 healthy bone marrow donors. Cohort members were all nominally healthy when sampled, although unrecorded immune exposures were likely present. The donor was CMV seronegative and was included in the group of several hundred seronegative cohort members. A peripheral blood sample was provided by each donor, and peripheral blood mononuclear cells were used for TCR beta sequencing. Genomic DNA was extracted from the blood cell samples with the Qiagen DNeasy Blood Extraction Kit. Libraries were built with the immunoSEQ multiplex PCR assay. For the multiplex PCR, a mixture combining 60 forward primers for TCR Vbeta segments and 13 reverse primers for TCR Jbeta segments was used. Amplification of the CDR3 region of rearranged TCR beta genes was performed with a multiplex PCR assay on genomic DNA. The Illumina HiSeq System was used to sequence the amplified TCR beta libraries as 87-base-pair reads. As for the original processing: A later analysis counted approximately 76 million unique TCR beta chains across the 690 or so repertoires, and approximately 11 million of these chains were shared by at least two donors. Raw reads were error-corrected and collapsed into unique sequences with a nearest-neighbor algorithm that merged closely related sequences to remove PCR and sequencing errors. To assign V, D and J gene segments, CDR3 sequences were aligned to IMGT reference sequences. For a sequence to be retained, at least a six-nucleotide match to both a V gene segment and a J gene segment was required. Rearrangements were called productive when the CDR3 lacked stop codons and stayed in frame with V and J; all others were non-productive. Following IMGT convention, CDR3 was defined as the stretch from the second conserved V-encoded cysteine up to the conserved J-encoded phenylalanine. Sequences without an unambiguous match to a single V gene segment were excluded from the earlier analysis of a few hundred of the donors. An earlier analysis of 587 of the donors called V segments functional above 56.7% productive rearrangements and segregating when the between-donor standard deviation exceeded 5%. To diagnose cytomegalovirus status from the catalog of TCR beta chain sequences, a statistical classification framework was built. A later analysis assigned V and J genes by comparing TCR nucleotide sequences with IMGT/GENE-DB human TR gene sequences. In a later analysis, CDR3 sequences and most-parsimonious VDJ recombination scenarios were assigned using the TCRdist pipeline. In a later analysis, each TCR beta chain was defined by its CDR3 amino acid sequence together with its V-gene family, and reads lacking a unique V-gene family were excluded. In a later analysis, nearly 600 highly shared, low-generation-probability nucleotide sequences were removed to address suspected cross-contamination and a sequencing artifact. In a later analysis, a clonal expansion index was calculated for each public chain from normalized within-repertoire ranks of inferred template counts. In a later analysis, generation probabilities were computed with a VDJ recombination model fitted to out-of-frame rearrangements, and the resulting probabilities were checked against IGoR. Hypergeometric tests were used in a later analysis to score TCR-TCR, TCR-HLA and TCR-CMV co-occurrence, with a repertoire-size bias correction applied to the TCR pairs. In a later analysis, false discovery rates were estimated by permuting HLA or CMV assignments 20 times. A later analysis grouped co-occurring TCRs with DBSCAN, adding TCRdist sequence similarity when clustering within HLA-allele-positive subsets. Co-occurrence clustering excluded repertoires with fewer than 30,000 or more than 120,000 public chains, plus five with anomalous nucleotide sharing. TCRdb limited this immuneACCESS table to in-frame rearrangements with V and J called. A share of clones is missing; checked studies link under half to unresolved V genes, and the rest is unexplained. That table is the source of V, J and clone size, and D and trimming were worked out from the DNA. Within this sample are some 170,000 clones, with 75% to 90% of them counted one time only. The ten largest clones add up to around 1.9% of the sample.

The germline V gene sets CDR1 to KGHSH and CDR2 to LQKENI. The V end gives up 6 bases and the J end 2 bases, leaving 9 bases in the junction not matched to a gene. Inclusive of the bounding cysteine and phenylalanine, the CDR3 is 15 residues long. Only CDR3 DNA remains: 45 bases, in frame from the first base. The sample belongs to a study of cytomegalovirus exposure and HLA in healthy donors (dated by TCRdb to about 2017). Background on the whole study: An earlier analysis of approximately 640 of the donors reported approximately 300 Gb of sequence data and around 120 million unique TCR beta sequences from 150 million to 200 million T cells. Approximately 300 gigabases of sequencing data and 70 million to 85 million unique TCR sequences were included in an early release covering over 600 HLA-typed donors. Of the roughly 400 genotyped donors, approximately 82% fell in the genetic ancestry cluster associated with self-reported Caucasian donors. The study aimed to test whether cataloging public T cell receptors could reveal signatures of past pathogen exposure. Using immunosequencing, the study profiled T cell repertoires from about 610 subjects and related those repertoires to cytomegalovirus serostatus. Along with the roughly 670-subject first cohort, a separate validation cohort of roughly 110 different subjects was used. The study combined high-throughput TCR immunosequencing, statistical association of individual TCRs with disease status, and machine learning to predict cytomegalovirus infection status. To study patterns of TCR occurrence, a later analysis re-analyzed previously published TCR beta repertoires from more than 550 donors and added high-resolution HLA genotyping. The later analysis used no new phenotypic data to find candidate immune exposures, relying instead on TCR beta sequences and their occurrence across donors. To decide whether each TCR beta V gene segment behaved as functional or pseudogenic, an earlier analysis of 587 of the donors relied on high-throughput TCR beta sequencing. Donor age, sex, ethnicity and CMV serostatus were compiled alongside the repertoire data. A later genetic analysis took genome-wide SNP genotypes for about three fifths of the 666 donors and used that subset as a discovery cohort. All discovery cohort repertoires had been generated using a single sequencing platform. HLA typing included class I and class II loci at four-digit resolution. The number of typed donors differed by locus: roughly 620-640 for A, B, C, DRB1 and DQB1; some 500 for DQA1; 606 for DPA1; and about 450 for DPB1. Roughly 5 DR-DQ haplotypes were handled as single units for association and clustering because linkage in the cohort was strong. Among about 390 genotyped donors of the cohort, an average of approximately 240,000 unique TCR beta nucleotide sequences were sequenced per donor, around 20% of them non-productive. Beyond this particular receptor, the publication reports: Some IMGT-functional V segments, including TRBV6-2 and TRBV6-3, could not be told apart with the 87-base-pair reads, so those segments were excluded. In vitro tests confirmed that a few of the cytomegalovirus-associated TCR beta chains recognize cytomegalovirus antigens. For the cohort, immune exposure information was limited to CMV serostatus. The authors suggested that the approach could potentially be generalized to other disease states and immunological phenotypes. Because counts were too low, more than 15 rarely observed V segments, including chromosome 9 orphons, were left out of the earlier analysis of about 620 of the donors. V-gene and J-gene trimming of TCR beta chains was associated with a missense DCLRE1C variant in a later genetic analysis, and the association was replicated in an independent cohort. An earlier analysis of approximately 590 of the donors showed that most TCR beta V segments appeared in productive rearrangements either about 87% or about 30% of the time, which broadly matched IMGT annotations. Most TCR sequences were seen in very few donors, while some public TCRs were found in many individuals. At a false discovery rate of 0.05, a later analysis linked about 17,000 TCR beta sequences to specific HLA alleles. A group of highly shared sequence variants was considered likely to be a technical artifact of the sequencing pipeline. In a later analysis, most CMV-associated TCR beta chains were found to appear HLA-restricted, with HLA associations seemingly driven largely by CMV exposure. Because HLA typing was missing for some donors at each locus, association tests included only the typed subset. In a later analysis, TCR association rates were found to vary across HLA loci, with the most associated TCRs seen for DRB1 alleles and the fewest for HLA-C alleles. This cohort had only TCR beta chains sequenced, and the lack of alpha or paired-chain data limited which features could be detected. Correlated functional status among segregating V segments might reflect linkage disequilibrium, but an unknown experimental factor could not be ruled out. A further reported finding was that TCR beta sequences accurately predicted the HLA-A and HLA-B alleles for most subjects in the first cohort. Compared with equally common non-associated chains, HLA-associated TCR beta chains in a later analysis were more clonally expanded and had lower generation probabilities. Cytomegalovirus status was reported to be diagnosed by the classifier with high specificity and sensitivity in both the original and validation cohorts. When HLA alleles, especially DR and DQ, strongly co-occurred, attributing TCR associations to individual alleles was difficult. Compared with the 666-donor mean, donors in an Asian-associated ancestry cluster had fewer N-insertions in productive TCRs, according to a later genetic analysis. A later analysis reported that several top co-occurrence clusters appeared linked to parvovirus B19, influenza, CMV and Epstein-Barr virus. The study listed 164 TCR beta chains as associated with cytomegalovirus. The presence/absence analyses assumed that sequencing depth was roughly uniform across donors, and that assumption may not be true.

Sequenced: PBMCs. Recombination connected TRBV18 to TRBJ1-1, with 7 middle bases fitting TRBD1. The sequence was obtained from a woman between 18 and 29 years old in good health and CMV-seronegative. The bases read TGTGCCAGCTCCCACGCCACAGGGGTCAACACTGAAGCTTTCTTT. Its amino acids are CASSHATGVNTEAFF. The full variable domain, with segments outside the CDR3 supplied by the reference TRBV18 and TRBJ1-1 proteins, appears as NAGVMQNPRHLVRRRGQEARLRCSPMKGHSHVYWYRQLPEEGLKFMVYLQKENIIDESGMPKERFSAEFPKEGPSILRIQQVVRGDSAAYFCASSHATGVNTEAFFGQGTRLTVV.